Each of the 10 T cell receptor beta chains below was sequenced from the same sample in a study of Ad26.COV2.S vaccination and SARS-CoV-2 variants. As for treatment: some 20 received Ad26.COV2.S at low or high dose, single or two shots; several received placebo; per-sample allocation not given. Day 63 after the first injection of vaccine or placebo was the sampling time. The data were produced by immunoSEQ multiplex PCR, yet TCRdb's version contains in-frame clones alone and is incomplete. The sample holds about 350,000 clones, approximately 86% seen once. The specimen comprised peripheral blood, sampled in a trial of Ad26.COV2.S vaccine versus placebo. The receptors stem from a person aged 18-65 years who received the Ad26.COV2.S COVID-19 vaccine or a placebo.

The chain joins TRBV18 to TRBJ2-4; no reliable D call. V shed 3 bases and J shed 1 base, with 7 bases lying between them. CDR1 and CDR2 from the germline V gene are KGHSH and LQKENI. The CDR3 runs to 14 residues. The CDR3 region has the DNA TGTGCCAGCTCACCTGACGGTGCCAAAAACATTCAGTACTTC. It specifies CASSPDGAKNIQYF.

This sequence joins TRBV25-1 and TRBJ2-3; 8 nucleotides line up with TRBD1. Germline V lookup: CDR1 MGHDK, CDR2 SYGVNS. V was clipped by 7 bases and J by 1 base; unmatched bases: 4. The CDR3 consists of 14 residues. The DNA of the CDR3 is TGTGCCAGCAAGGACAGGGATGGCACAGATACGCAGTATTTT. Amino acids: CASKDRDGTDTQYF.

The V and J genes are TRBV12-5 and TRBJ2-1; 12 bases fit TRBD2. The V gene end was trimmed by 8 bases and the J gene end by 7 bases; junction bases not matched to a gene: 9. The CDR3 is 15 residues long. Germline V gives CDR1 LGHNT, CDR2 FRNRAP. CDR3 sequence (DNA): TGTGCTAGTATCCCCGGGACTAGCGGGTGGAATGAGCAGTTCTTC. It is translated as CASIPGTSGWNEQFF. The full variable domain, rest sourced from reference TRBV12-5 and TRBJ2-1, is DARVTQTPRHKVTEMGQEVTMRCQPILGHNTVFWYRQTMMQGLELLAYFRNRAPLDDSGMPKDRFSAEMPDATLATLKIQPSEPRDSAVYFCASIPGTSGWNEQFFGPGTRLTVL.

This chain uses TRBV11-2 with TRBJ2-7; D is undetermined. Germline assignment: CDR1 SGHAT and CDR2 FQNNGV. CDR3 length equals 14 residues. V was trimmed by 7 bases and J by 0 bases, leaving 13 bases between them. In DNA form, the CDR3 reads TGTGCCAGCATGAACACACCGAACTCCTACGAGCAGTACTTC. Protein product: CASMNTPNSYEQYF.

This chain joins TRBV10-1 and TRBJ2-3, with 9 bases identical to TRBD2. V was clipped by 6 bases and J by 4 bases; unmatched bases: 8. The CDR3 runs 15 residues. Germline lookup yields CDR1 WNHNN and CDR2 SYGVQD (reference sequence). The chain's CDR3 is CASRGTSRGSDTQYF. The CDR3 coding sequence is TGCGCCAGCAGGGGGACTAGCCGTGGCTCAGATACGCAGTATTTT.

The rearrangement uses TRBV24-1 and TRBJ2-1; 10 bases are shared with TRBD2. J was trimmed by 5 bases and V by 8 bases; bases with no gene match: 2. Germline CDR1 reads KGHDR; CDR2 reads SFDVKD. CDR3 size: 13 residues. The CDR3 loop is CATNGLADNEQFF. Written as DNA, the CDR3 is TGTGCCACCAACGGACTAGCGGACAATGAGCAGTTCTTC.

The chain uses TRBV28 and TRBJ2-7; D gene ambiguous. CDR1 is MDHEN and CDR2 is SYDVKM in the germline V gene. V gave up 6 bases and J gave up 3 bases, with 15 bases separating them. This CDR3 has 14 residues. The DNA of the CDR3 is TGTGCCAGCAGCGGCAGCTCATGGGACTACGAGCAGTACTTC. Protein product: CASSGSSWDYEQYF.

The CDR3 bases are TGTGCCACCTCCCCCACAGTCTCCTACGAGCAGTACTTC. The encoded protein is CATSPTVSYEQYF. The chain has TRBV13 and TRBJ2-7; D not certain. Germline CDR1 is PRHDT and CDR2 is FYEKMQ (reference sequence). V lost 10 bases, J lost 0 bases, and 13 bases lay in between. The CDR3 sequence is 13 residues long.

J is TRBJ2-3 and V is TRBV19, with 10 bases lining up with TRBD2. Trimming removed 4 bases from V and 3 bases from J; junction bases left unmatched: 13. The CDR3 contains 18 residues. Germline values: CDR1 LNHDA, CDR2 SQIVND (reference sequence). CDR3 residues: CASSRGYSSGRVTDTQYF. CDR3 DNA sequence: TGTGCCAGTAGTAGAGGCTATTCTAGCGGGAGAGTTACAGATACGCAGTATTTT.

This clone was seen a few times. The V gene is TRBV18, the J gene TRBJ1-6; D call uncertain. There are 16 residues in the CDR3. The germline gives CDR1 KGHSH, CDR2 LQKENI. Trimming shortened V by 2 bases and J by 13 bases, and 21 bases separated the two germline ends. The CDR3 loop reads CASSPSADGSNQPLHF. CDR3 DNA: TGTGCCAGCTCACCATCGGCCGACGGGTCGAACCAGCCCCTCCACTTT.